This T cell receptor beta chain originates from a study of blood T cell repertoires in COVID-19. Study at large: Samples of COVID-19 (acute and convalescent) were obtained from the United States, Italy and Spain. T cells, B-cell-depleted T cells, or PBMCs supplied cDNA or gDNA.

CDR3 length: 13 residues. Looked up from germline, CDR1 is MNHEY and CDR2 is SMNVEV (reference sequence). The germline V and J ends were trimmed by 3 bases and 0 bases, with 3 bases remaining between them. In the study's own analysis: Amplification of reference gene primers provided the estimated nucleated cell counts. The data were produced by immunoSEQ multiplex PCR, yet TCRdb's version contains in-frame clones alone and is incomplete. That table furnishes V, J and clone size, whereas the DNA furnished D and trimming. The sample holds about 82,000 clones, around four fifths seen once. Sequencing input: peripheral blood. The TCR comes from a man in his sixties with COVID-19, enrolled during active disease. The V gene is TRBV27, the J gene TRBJ1-5, with D hard to call. For the CDR3, the DNA is TGTGCCAGCAGTTTCTATAGCAATCAGCCCCAGCATTTT. Amino acid sequence: CASSFYSNQPQHF.